What follows describes a single T cell receptor beta chain. The antigen remains undetermined. CDR1 LGHNA and CDR2 YNFKEQ come from the germline V gene. The length of the CDR3 is 14 residues. The junction had 3 bases not matched to a gene; V was cut back by 0 bases and J by 9 bases. The source of the sample is a study of T cell responses to AZD1222 COVID-19 vaccine. In the study overall: Pooling was applied to second doses at about 4 or about 12 weeks. Overall study results and limits: Possibly, clonal diversity was underestimated; donors were largely white British and included more females. As reported, nearly half of all spike-specific TCRs target variant regions that are unmutated.

Here immunoSEQ multiplex PCR was the method, and the copy in TCRdb shows in-frame clones only, minus some. Of approximately 120,000 clones listed, approximately 87% are singletons. The V gene is TRBV4-2, the J gene TRBJ2-4; 9 nucleotides line up with TRBD2. Material: peripheral blood, obtained on day 0 of AZD1222 vaccination. This receptor was obtained from an adult in good health. The CDR3 region is CASSQDGTSPIQYF. For the CDR3, the DNA is TGTGCCAGCAGCCAAGATGGGACTAGCCCCATTCAGTACTTC.